The sequence of this TCR beta chain was determined in a study of T cells in Graves' hyperthyroidism and ophthalmopathy. In the study overall: Once the initial diagnosis was made, peripheral blood was obtained before any treatment. Study-wide results and caveats: The majority of expanded thyroid clonotypes above 0.001 also appeared in blood.

Amplification targeted TCR beta CDR3 regions from RNA transcripts. The HTBI primer set drove a first-round RT-PCR of the TCR CDR3. TCRdb processed the multiplex PCR reads anew with MiXCR; each CDR3 protein has one entry. The sample consists of about 530,000 distinct CDR3 sequences, under 20% of them appearing once. There are 15 residues in the CDR3. V lost 6 bases and J lost 4; bases outside the gene matches: 3. The germline V gene has CDR1 SEHNR and CDR2 FQNEAQ (reference sequence). Comment on this clonotype: Its antigen remains unknown.

The sequence derives from a woman between 18 and 30 years old with Graves' ophthalmopathy. This chain uses TRBV7-9 with TRBJ2-2; 12 bases agree with TRBD1. The sample comprised blood. CDR3: CASSAGQGATGELFF. In DNA, the CDR3 is TGTGCCAGCAGTGCGGGACAGGGGGCCACCGGGGAGCTGTTTTTT.